The 3 T cell receptor beta chains in this list originate from one sample, sequenced in a study of identical twins. TCRdb recomputed calls from the 5' RACE reads with MiXCR, one row per CDR3 protein. The table shows some 230,000 distinct CDR3 sequences, with approximately 5.9% occurring only once. The data were also submitted as part of a second study, on T cells expressing NK-cell markers.

Source material: CD8+ T cells sorted from blood. These receptor sequences come from a woman between 18 and 30 years old in good health.

In its sample, this clonotype was seen many times. This chain joins TRBV10-3 and TRBJ2-2; TRBD1 matches 7 bases. Germline loops: CDR1 ENHRY, CDR2 SYGVKD. The J segment lost 6 bases and the V segment lost 8 bases, leaving 9 bases of the junction unmatched. This CDR3 spans 14 amino acids. For the CDR3, the DNA is TGTGCCATCCGATGGGACAGACTCCCCGGGGAGCTGTTTTTT. Its translation is CAIRWDRLPGELFF.

This chain connects TRBV20-1 to TRBJ2-1; D gene unclear. Trimming pared 3 bases from V and 8 bases from J, leaving 17 bases between. Germline loops: CDR1 DFQATT, CDR2 SNEGSKA (reference sequence). The CDR3 runs to 14 residues. CDR3 in amino acids: CSASPTNLVDEQFF. The CDR3 region has the DNA TGCAGTGCTAGCCCAACGAACCTCGTCGATGAGCAGTTCTTC.

There are many counts of this clonotype. The chain is built from TRBV11-2 and TRBJ2-7; maybe TRBD1 (5 bases). Trimming removed 5 bases from V and 0 bases from J, with 17 bases in between. Germline V gene sequence: CDR1 SGHAT, CDR2 FQNNGV. The CDR3 consists of 16 residues. The CDR3 loop is CASSPLGARSSYEQYF. The CDR3 DNA is TGTGCCAGCAGCCCCCTAGGGGCGAGGAGCTCCTACGAGCAGTACTTC.